A selection of T cell receptor beta chains follows, all from one sample in a study of OX40 agonist ivuxolimab in advanced cancers. Libraries were prepared by immunoSEQ multiplex PCR; TCRdb keeps only in-frame clonotypes and omits some of them. The sample includes tens of thousands of clones, 75% to 90% of them seen just once. Sequenced material: CD4+ or CD8+ T cells sorted from blood, taken in a trial of the OX40 agonist ivuxolimab. All receptors come from an adult with an advanced solid tumor such as melanoma, head and neck, liver or kidney cancer. The CDR3 runs from the conserved cysteine through the conserved F or W. The D gene is left open where the match is weak. Clone size is shown for a subset of rows, as once, few, many or a class of expanded clone.

d_call j_call v_call clone_size cdr3_nt cdr3_aa
NA TRBJ1-5 TRBV10-3 NA TGTGCCATCAGTGAGGGTAGGGTGGGGATTAGCAATCAGCCCCAGCATTTT CAISEGRVGISNQPQHF
TRBD1 TRBJ2-7 TRBV7-8 NA TGTGCCAGCAGCGTCCGGGACAGGGGCAACTCCGAGCAGTACTTC CASSVRDRGNSEQYF
NA TRBJ2-7 TRBV6-5 NA TGTGCCAGCAGTTACTCGTACAGGCCGAGCTACGAGCAGTACTTC CASSYSYRPSYEQYF
NA TRBJ1-1 TRBV15 NA TGTGCCACCAGCAGAGATGGGCGGCCTACTGAAGCTTTCTTT CATSRDGRPTEAFF
NA TRBJ1-1 TRBV28 NA TGTGCCAGCAGAGGACCCTGGAACACTGAAGCTTTCTTT CASRGPWNTEAFF
NA TRBJ1-2 TRBV28 NA TGTGCCAGCAGTTTGGGAGGTTTCGATGGCTACACCTTC CASSLGGFDGYTF
NA TRBJ1-6 TRBV30 NA TGTGCCTGGAGTTCGAGGGGCCATCAATATAATTCACCCCTCCACTTT CAWSSRGHQYNSPLHF
NA TRBJ2-6 TRBV19 NA TGTGCCAGTAGTATTGGGTCGGTCTCTGGGGCCAACGTCCTGACTTTC CASSIGSVSGANVLTF
NA TRBJ2-5 TRBV5-1 NA TGCGCCAGCAGCATGGGTGTTCAAGAGACCCAGTACTTC CASSMGVQETQYF
NA TRBJ1-2 TRBV27 NA TGTGCCAGCAGTTTATCGGGTGTTGGGCCCCCGCGGAGTGGCTACACCTTC CASSLSGVGPPRSGYTF
TRBD1 TRBJ1-1 TRBV5-1 NA TGCGCCAGCAGCCAGACAGGGGTTGGGAACACTGAAGCTTTCTTT CASSQTGVGNTEAFF
NA TRBJ2-2 TRBV5-1 NA TGCGCCAGCAGCTTCGGAGGGCCTGACACCGGGGAGCTGTTTTTT CASSFGGPDTGELFF
NA TRBJ2-1 TRBV5-1 NA TGCGCCAGCAGCGGGACGGAGAAGTACAATGAGCAGTTCTTC CASSGTEKYNEQFF
TRBD2 TRBJ2-1 TRBV12-5 once TGTGCTAGTGGTTCCCGCGGGGGGCGGGAGGGTATTGAGCAGTTCTTC CASGSRGGREGIEQFF
NA TRBJ2-2 TRBV27 once TGTGCCAGCAGTTTGGAGGGCCCGAACACCGGGGAGCTGTTTTTT CASSLEGPNTGELFF
TRBD1 TRBJ2-6 TRBV7-3 NA TGTGCCAGCAGCTTTAGGACAGGCACTGGGGCCAACGTCCTGACTTTC CASSFRTGTGANVLTF
TRBD1 TRBJ2-1 TRBV9 NA TGTGCCAGCAGCCTCCGGACAGGACGACGACCCAATGAGCAGTTCTTC CASSLRTGRRPNEQFF
TRBD2 TRBJ2-1 TRBV7-3 NA TGTGCCAGCAGCTTAGTTTCTAGCGGCTACAATGAGCAGTTCTTC CASSLVSSGYNEQFF
TRBD1 TRBJ2-7 TRBV11-3 NA TGTGCCAGCAGCGCCGGGACAGCCTACGAGCAGTACTTC CASSAGTAYEQYF
TRBD2 TRBJ2-5 TRBV4-3 NA TGCGCCAGCAGCCAAGTCGCCTCCGGGACTAGCGGGACGCCAGAGACCCAGTACTTC CASSQVASGTSGTPETQYF
TRBD2 TRBJ2-5 TRBV7-3 NA TGTGCCAGCAGCTTAGTGACTAGCGAGACCCAGTACTTC CASSLVTSETQYF
NA TRBJ2-7 TRBV6-5 NA TGTGCCAGCAGTTACCGTCGTCAATCCCACGAGCAGTACTTC CASSYRRQSHEQYF
TRBD1 TRBJ1-2 TRBV5-6 NA TGTGCCAGCAGCATCTATTCCGGGACAGGAAGCTATGGCTACACCTTC CASSIYSGTGSYGYTF
NA TRBJ1-1 TRBV2 few TGTGCCAGCAGTGGGACAGATACTGAAGCTTTCTTT CASSGTDTEAFF
NA TRBJ2-6 TRBV18 NA TGTGCCAGCTCACCACTGCAGGCTTCGACTGGGGCCAACGTCCTGACTTTC CASSPLQASTGANVLTF
TRBD2 TRBJ2-1 TRBV7-3 NA TGTGCCAGCAGCTTCTCTAGCGGGAATTCCTACAATGAGCAGTTCTTC CASSFSSGNSYNEQFF
NA TRBJ2-2 TRBV7-8 NA TGTGCCAGCGGGGGGTACACCGGGGAGCTGTTTTTT CASGGYTGELFF
TRBD2 TRBJ2-7 TRBV7-2 NA TGTGCCAGCAGCTTAGCGAGCACTAGCGGGAGGAACGAGCAGTACTTC CASSLASTSGRNEQYF
TRBD1 TRBJ2-3 TRBV7-2 once TGTGCCAGCAGCAAGGGACAGTACTCGTTCACAGATACGCAGTATTTT CASSKGQYSFTDTQYF
NA TRBJ2-6 TRBV4-1 once TGCGCCAGCACGCCCCTCGGAGGGGCCAACGTCCTGACTTTC CASTPLGGANVLTF
TRBD1 TRBJ1-6 TRBV19 NA TGTGCCAGTCGGGACAGGGGATCTTGGGACGGCTCACCCCTCCACTTT CASRDRGSWDGSPLHF
NA TRBJ2-5 TRBV19 NA TGTGCCAGTAGTATAGGGGTTTCGGGGTTTCAAGAGACCCAGTACTTC CASSIGVSGFQETQYF
NA TRBJ1-1 TRBV4-1 NA TGCGCCAGCAGCAAACAGGGTCAAGGAACCGCTGAAGCTTTCTTT CASSKQGQGTAEAFF
NA TRBJ2-2 TRBV6-6 NA TGTGCCAGCAGTTACTCCCCGGACGTCACCGGGGAGCTGTTTTTT CASSYSPDVTGELFF
NA TRBJ1-6 TRBV4-2 NA TGTGCCAGCAGCCAAGATCGACGAATAGCAGGGATGGATTCACCCCTCCACTTT CASSQDRRIAGMDSPLHF
NA TRBJ1-4 TRBV6-5 NA TGTGCCAGCGGCCGTACAGGGCTTTTGGGTGAAAAACTGTTTTTT CASGRTGLLGEKLFF
TRBD2 TRBJ2-1 TRBV27 NA TGTGCCAGCAGTTTGGCGGGAGCGGTTTACAATGAGCAGTTCTTC CASSLAGAVYNEQFF
TRBD1 TRBJ2-1 TRBV6-1 NA TGTGCCAGCAGTGAGACCGGGACAGCTCTCTACAATGAGCAGTTCTTC CASSETGTALYNEQFF
TRBD1 TRBJ2-7 TRBV11-3 NA TGTGCCAGCAGCCCCGGCAACAGGGGGGACGAGCAGTACTTC CASSPGNRGDEQYF
TRBD1 TRBJ1-1 TRBV9 once TGTGCCGGACGGGACAGTTTGAACACTGAAGCTTTCTTT CAGRDSLNTEAFF